This T cell receptor (beta chain) was found in a study of blood T cell repertoires in COVID-19. Study-level background: Samples representing acute and convalescent COVID-19 were sourced from the United States, Italy and Spain. From T cells, B-cell-depleted T cells, or PBMCs came the material, which was cDNA or gDNA.

Authors' methods: How many nucleated cells were present was estimated from reference gene primer amplification. Data came from immunoSEQ multiplex PCR; TCRdb stores just in-frame clones and leaves some out. V and J calls and clone size come straight from that table; D and trimming were deduced from the DNA. This sample has about 63,000 clones, with approximately 79% found just once. V was pared by 1 base and J by 7 bases, with 10 bases between. The CDR3 runs to 13 residues. The V gene's germline CDR1 is LGHDT and CDR2 YNNKEL (reference sequence). The source is a human donor in a cohort sampled during active COVID-19. The chain recombines TRBV3-1 (or the pseudogene TRBV3-2) with TRBJ1-1; D is perhaps TRBD1 (6 bases). The sample comprised peripheral blood. The CDR3 sequence is CASSQVGQNEAFF. CDR3 DNA sequence: TGTGCCAGCAGCCAAGTTGGACAGAATGAAGCTTTCTTT.